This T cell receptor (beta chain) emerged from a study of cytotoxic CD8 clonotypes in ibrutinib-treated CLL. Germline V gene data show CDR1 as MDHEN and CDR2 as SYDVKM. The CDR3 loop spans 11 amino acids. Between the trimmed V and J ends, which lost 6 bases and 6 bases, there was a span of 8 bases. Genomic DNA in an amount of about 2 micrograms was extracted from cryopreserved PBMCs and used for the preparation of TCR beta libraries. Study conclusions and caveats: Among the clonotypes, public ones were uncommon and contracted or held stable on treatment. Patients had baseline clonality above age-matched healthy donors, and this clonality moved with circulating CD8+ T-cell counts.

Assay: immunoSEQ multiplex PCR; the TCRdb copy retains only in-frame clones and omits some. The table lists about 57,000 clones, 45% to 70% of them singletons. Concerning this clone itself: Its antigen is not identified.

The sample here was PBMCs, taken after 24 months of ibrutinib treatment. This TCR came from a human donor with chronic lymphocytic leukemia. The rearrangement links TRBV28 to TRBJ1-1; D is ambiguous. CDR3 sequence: CASRGKPEAFF. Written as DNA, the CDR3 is TGTGCCAGCAGGGGGAAACCTGAAGCTTTCTTT.